This T cell receptor (beta chain) was sequenced in a study of early T cells in non-severe SARS-CoV-2 infection. Study details: The sequenced material was bulk RNA from unsorted whole blood, and its chains were unpaired.

Overall study findings and caveats: Matches to VDJdb favored anti-spike CD8 responses and missed private and CD4 specificities.

Remarks on this clonotype: What it binds is unknown.

The CDR3 length is 17 residues. Germline CDR1 reads SGHRS; CDR2 reads YFSETQ. V was pared by 4 bases and J by 6 bases, with 13 bases of the junction left unmatched. Each single cDNA molecule received a unique molecular identifier. In TCRdb, the 5' RACE reads were re-called with MiXCR into one record per CDR3 protein. Of around 78,000 distinct CDR3 sequences listed, around 10% were seen once; the top ten hold 6% to 8%. The TCR originated in an adult who was a healthcare worker with PCR-confirmed SARS-CoV-2 infection or an uninfected control (not recorded which). Sequencing was performed on whole blood, taken at baseline. The V gene is TRBV5-1, the J gene TRBJ2-1; TRBD1 aligns across 10 bases. Here the CDR3 DNA reads TGCGCCAGCAGCCCGCGGACGGCGGGACAGGGGACCAATGAGCAGTTCTTC. As protein: CASSPRTAGQGTNEQFF.